This T cell receptor beta chain was documented in a study of CD8 T cells in ankylosing spondylitis (dated by TCRdb to 2017 to 2019). A note on the overall study: To find TCR variants linked to disease, the study profiled T cell receptor beta repertoires in ankylosing spondylitis patients and healthy donors. Samples of peripheral blood were taken, and for ankylosing spondylitis patients, synovial fluid was collected as well. The full study cohort comprised roughly 24 ankylosing spondylitis patients and 110 or so healthy donors.

Sequencing took place on an Illumina HiSeq 2500. Quantitative 5'-RACE with molecular barcodes was used to prepare TCR beta libraries. Concerning the study's data processing: To identify disease-linked TCR variants, a new computational method was used, one built on a probabilistic model of VDJ rearrangement. The public reads were run again by TCRdb, first through fastp at Q25 and then through MiXCR, and only productive beta chains were kept. Identical CDR3 proteins give one entry, which carries the most common genes and DNA. The authors' filters were not applied to this entry. The sample includes roughly 350,000 distinct CDR3 sequences, with roughly 8% observed a single time. Of the sample, just over 14% falls within the top ten clones. On the study overall, not on this receptor specifically: A CD8+ phenotype was shown by the disease-linked clones, which were found at relatively low frequencies in peripheral blood. Blood from ankylosing spondylitis patients appeared to be characterized by a TCR beta motif composed of eight highly homologous amino acid variants. Some of the motif variants had been reported before in the synovial fluid and blood of reactive arthritis patients, a finding that suggests common disease-initiation mechanisms. The disease-linked clones were reported to be significantly enriched in matched synovial fluid samples from ankylosing spondylitis patients.

Concerning this clonotype: The antigen it recognizes is unknown. No base quality values were provided; no much bigger clone lies one nucleotide off.

Taken from the germline V gene, the CDR1 and CDR2 loops are SGHAT and FQNNGV. Trimming removed 4 bases from V and 4 bases from J; the gene matches leave 12 bases unexplained. The CDR3 runs 18 amino acids, cysteine and phenylalanine included. Only CDR3 DNA is held: 54 bases, read in frame from base 1. The source material was blood, either unsorted or a sorted T cell fraction (not recorded which). This clonotype was obtained from a male donor with ankylosing spondylitis. The V gene is TRBV11-2 and the J gene is TRBJ2-2, with TRBD2 identical over 10 junction bases. In nucleotides, the sequence is TGTGCCAGCAGCTGGGGTGACCTAGCGGGAGCGGGCACCGGGGAGCTGTTTTTT. Translated, this gives CASSWGDLAGAGTGELFF. The CDR3, completed at both ends by the reference TRBV11-2 and TRBJ2-2 genes, gives the full variable domain EAGVAQSPRYKIIEKRQSVAFWCNPISGHATLYWYQQILGQGPKLLIQFQNNGVVDDSQLPKDRFSAERLKGVDSTLKIQPAKLEDSAVYLCASSWGDLAGAGTGELFFGEGSRLTVL.